This TCR beta chain was obtained from a study of shared clonotypes between healthy human individuals. The wider study: A couple of female and a few male donors aged 18 to 49 were enrolled. CD8 memory received one plate per donor, CD8 naive two, CD4 memory three and CD4 naive three.

Germline loops: CDR1 MDHEN, CDR2 SYDVKM. V was clipped by 5 bases and J by 2 bases; unmatched bases: 11. CDR3 length equals 16 residues. For each subset, genomic DNA was distributed in equal portions over several immunoSEQ plates. Measured with immunoSEQ multiplex PCR; TCRdb has only the in-frame clones, and not every one. The table includes approximately 1,500,000 clones, 95% to 99% detected once. In the CD4+ fraction, cells were divided into CD45RA+ naive and CD45RA-negative memory subsets. Input material: naive CD4+ T cells sorted from blood. Subset of the sample: CD45RA+ positively selected. The rearrangement joins TRBV28 to TRBJ1-2; 7 bases match TRBD1. This clonotype originated in a man aged 30-40 years in good health. DNA for the CDR3: TGTGCCAGCAGTGCAAGTCCAGGGGGGGCGAACTATGGCTACACCTTC. It codes for CASSASPGGANYGYTF.